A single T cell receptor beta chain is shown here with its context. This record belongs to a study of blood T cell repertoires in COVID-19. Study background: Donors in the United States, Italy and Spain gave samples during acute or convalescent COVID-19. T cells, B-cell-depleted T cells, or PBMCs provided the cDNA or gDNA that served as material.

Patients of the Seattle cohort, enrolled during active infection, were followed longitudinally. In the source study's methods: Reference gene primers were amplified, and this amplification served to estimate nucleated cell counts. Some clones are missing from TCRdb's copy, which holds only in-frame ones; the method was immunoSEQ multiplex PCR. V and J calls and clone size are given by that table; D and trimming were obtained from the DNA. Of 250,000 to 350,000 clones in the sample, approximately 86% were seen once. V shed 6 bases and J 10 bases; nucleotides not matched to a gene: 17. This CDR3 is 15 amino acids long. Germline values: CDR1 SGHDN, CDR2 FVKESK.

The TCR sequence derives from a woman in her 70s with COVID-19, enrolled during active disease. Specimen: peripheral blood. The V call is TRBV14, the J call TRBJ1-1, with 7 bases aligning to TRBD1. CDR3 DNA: TGTGCCAGCAGTAACACAGGGGACCCTGGGGGGTCAGCTTTCTTT. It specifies CASSNTGDPGGSAFF.